Detailed here is one TCR beta chain. Germline trimming cut 6 bases from V and 3 bases from J; bases unmatched to any gene: 4. In germline, CDR1 is MNHEY, CDR2 SMNVEV (reference sequence). The CDR3 sequence is 13 residues long. This specimen belongs to a study of T cell changes during pregnancy in multiple sclerosis. Data came from immunoSEQ multiplex PCR; TCRdb stores just in-frame clones and leaves some out. The sample includes about 80,000 clones, 94% of them seen just once. Sample: peripheral blood, taken in the third trimester of pregnancy. This TCR was sampled from a female donor with multiple sclerosis, enrolled in a pregnancy study. J is TRBJ2-7 and V is TRBV27, with 8 bases matching TRBD1. Here the CDR3 DNA reads TGTGCCAGCAGCGGACAGGGAAACTACGAGCAGTACTTC. Its protein is CASSGQGNYEQYF.